The entry that follows covers one T cell receptor beta chain sequence. Libraries were prepared by immunoSEQ multiplex PCR; TCRdb keeps only in-frame clonotypes and omits some of them. The table records over 250,000 clones, roughly nine tenths of them present only once. This specimen comes from a study of blood T cell repertoires in COVID-19. The V gene lost 2 bases and the J gene lost 3 bases, with 8 bases spanning the gap. The CDR3 is 15 amino acids. Germline CDR1 is KGHSH and CDR2 is LQKENI. Sequences were obtained from peripheral blood. This clonotype was sampled from a man aged 45 to 65 with acute or convalescent COVID-19. The chain combines TRBV18 with TRBJ2-6; TRBD1 might be the D (5 bases). CDR3 residues: CASSPGADGANVLTF. Written as DNA, the CDR3 is TGTGCCAGCTCACCAGGGGCAGATGGGGCCAACGTCCTGACTTTC.